Listed below are T cell receptor beta chains from one sample, sequenced in a study of blood T cell repertoires in COVID-19. Method: immunoSEQ multiplex PCR; TCRdb's copy keeps in-frame clones and lacks some. The data contain 150,000 or so clones, less than 85% of them singletons. The source material was PBMCs or T cells enriched from blood (not recorded which). Source of these receptors: a woman aged 45-60 years who had recovered from COVID-19. The CDR3 runs from the conserved cysteine through the conserved F or W. The D gene is left open where the match is weak. Size is stated for part of the rows, as once, few or many counts, or as a class when the clone is expanded.

clone size,V gene,D gene,J gene,CDR3 DNA,CDR3 protein
.,TRBV7-9,.,TRBJ2-5,TGTGCCAGCAGCTCGGGGTTCGAGACCCAGTACTTC,CASSSGFETQYF
.,TRBV28,.,TRBJ1-1,TGTGCCAGCAACACACAGGGATTGGGGACTGAAGCTTTCTTT,CASNTQGLGTEAFF
.,TRBV7-9,.,TRBJ1-1,TGTGCCAGCAGCTGGCGGGGGGACACTGAAGCTTTCTTT,CASSWRGDTEAFF
.,TRBV6-2/TRBV6-3,.,TRBJ1-3,TGTGCCAGCAGTCCGGACAGAATCTCTGGAAACACCATATATTTT,CASSPDRISGNTIYF
few,TRBV15,TRBD1,TRBJ1-1,TGTGCCACCAGCAGAGAGGGACAGGGGCTAGTAGCGGTGGCCACTGAAGCTTTCTTT,CATSREGQGLVAVATEAFF
.,TRBV18,TRBD1,TRBJ2-1,TGTGCCAGCTCACCTCTAGACAGGGGGGTCAGCAATGAGCAGTTCTTC,CASSPLDRGVSNEQFF
few,TRBV7-2,.,TRBJ2-3,TGTGCCAGCAGCCACCCGTTCGGTACGCAGTATTTT,CASSHPFGTQYF
.,TRBV4-3,TRBD1,TRBJ1-2,TGCGCCAGCAGCCAAGATCGTTTCGGGACAGCGGCCTATGGCTACACCTTC,CASSQDRFGTAAYGYTF
.,TRBV13,TRBD1,TRBJ1-6,TGTGCCAGCAGCACCACCCCAGGGGGAACAGGTAATTCACCCCTCCACTTT,CASSTTPGGTGNSPLHF
.,TRBV11-2,TRBD2,TRBJ2-3,TGTGCCAGCAGCTCGGGACTAGCGGGTACCACAGATACGCAGTATTTT,CASSSGLAGTTDTQYF
.,TRBV7-9,TRBD1,TRBJ2-3,TGTGCCAGCAGCCTAATGGGGACAGGGTCAGATACGCAGTATTTT,CASSLMGTGSDTQYF
few,TRBV7-9,.,TRBJ2-2,TGTGCCAGCAGCCTTACAGTTACCGGGGAGCTGTTTTTT,CASSLTVTGELFF
once,TRBV7-2,.,TRBJ1-1,TGTGCCAGCAGCTTATACCCAGGTCTCACTGAAGCTTTCTTT,CASSLYPGLTEAFF
.,TRBV6-1,.,TRBJ2-3,TGTGCCAGCAGTGACCACACAGATACGCAGTATTTT,CASSDHTDTQYF
once,TRBV23-1,.,TRBJ1-2,TGCGCCAGCAGTCGGGTGCGGTATTGGTATGGCTACACCTTC,CASSRVRYWYGYTF
once,TRBV19,.,TRBJ1-2,TGTGCCAGTAGTATAGGAGGGGGTCACTATGGCTACACCTTC,CASSIGGGHYGYTF
.,TRBV18,.,TRBJ1-4,TGTGCCAGCTCACCCGAACACGCAACTAATGAAAAACTGTTTTTT,CASSPEHATNEKLFF
.,TRBV4-1,TRBD2,TRBJ2-5,TGCGCCAGCAGCCAAGATGGGACTAGCGGGGGGGGAGGATTCCAAGAGACCCAGTACTTC,CASSQDGTSGGGGFQETQYF
.,TRBV30,.,TRBJ1-1,TGTGCCTGGAGTCTTGGGGGCGCTGAAGCTTTCTTT,CAWSLGGAEAFF
.,TRBV18,TRBD1,TRBJ1-5,TGTGCCAGCTCCCTTACCAAGTCAGGGGGCGGGCAGCCCCAGCATTTT,CASSLTKSGGGQPQHF
.,TRBV7-8,.,TRBJ1-1,TGTGCCAGCAGCTCACTAGGGGGGGCTCTGAACACTGAAGCTTTCTTT,CASSSLGGALNTEAFF
.,TRBV5-1,.,TRBJ2-5,TGCGCCAGCAGCTTGGCGGTCCAAGAGACCCAGTACTTC,CASSLAVQETQYF
.,TRBV7-9,TRBD1,TRBJ1-2,TGTGCCAGCAGCCGCCCGACAGGGGATGGCTACACCTTC,CASSRPTGDGYTF
.,TRBV2,TRBD1,TRBJ1-1,TGTGCCAGCAGTGAATCCCGGACAGGGTGGGCCACTGAAGCTTTCTTT,CASSESRTGWATEAFF
.,TRBV19,.,TRBJ1-2,TGTGCCAGTAGTGTCGGGTATGGCTACACCTTC,CASSVGYGYTF
.,TRBV7-8,TRBD1,TRBJ1-4,TGTGCCAGCAGCCGAGGGACAGGGGGAGCTACTAATGAAAAACTGTTTTTT,CASSRGTGGATNEKLFF
.,TRBV28,.,TRBJ1-2,TGTGCCAGCAGTTTCTCCAGAAACTATGGCTACACCTTC,CASSFSRNYGYTF
.,TRBV27,TRBD1,TRBJ1-5,TGTGCCAGCAGTCCACCGGGACAGAATCAGCCCCAGCATTTT,CASSPPGQNQPQHF
once,TRBV24-1,.,TRBJ1-1,TGTGCCACTTCCCCTTCGGGACAGAACACTGAAGCTTTCTTT,CATSPSGQNTEAFF
.,TRBV19,TRBD1,TRBJ1-2,TGTGCCAGTAGTACGGACAGGGTGGGAGTCGGCTACACCTTC,CASSTDRVGVGYTF
once,TRBV5-1,TRBD1,TRBJ1-2,TGCGCCAGCAGCCCTACGACAGGGAACTATGGCTACACCTTC,CASSPTTGNYGYTF
.,TRBV10-1,.,TRBJ2-1,TGCGCCAGCAGTGAAAATCTGGGGGGCAATGAGCAGTTCTTC,CASSENLGGNEQFF
.,TRBV7-7,TRBD2,TRBJ2-5,TGTGCCAGCAGCTTTCTGGGAGGGGAGACCCAGTACTTC,CASSFLGGETQYF
once,TRBV4-3,TRBD2,TRBJ2-2,TGCGCCAGCAGCCAAGTACTAGCGGGAGCGGACACCGGGGAGCTGTTTTTT,CASSQVLAGADTGELFF
.,TRBV9,TRBD2,TRBJ2-1,TGTGCCAGCAGCCCGGGGGGGGCTACCTACAATGAGCAGTTCTTC,CASSPGGATYNEQFF
.,TRBV6-4,.,TRBJ1-2,TGTGCCAGCAGTGACTCGGCAGGCCTCGCCACCTTC,CASSDSAGLATF
.,TRBV6-5,.,TRBJ2-1,TGTGCCAGCAGCCGAGCTAGTACCTCCTACAATGAGCAGTTCTTC,CASSRASTSYNEQFF
.,TRBV3-1/TRBV3-2,TRBD2,TRBJ2-1,TGTGCCAGCAGCTCCCCCGATAGGACTAGACAGTTCTTC,CASSSPDRTRQFF
.,TRBV24-1,.,TRBJ1-2,TGTGCCGCCACGAGCTCCCTCCGAGACTATGGCTACACCTTC,CAATSSLRDYGYTF
.,TRBV30,TRBD1,TRBJ1-5,TGTGCCTGGAGCGGACAGGAGAATCAGCCCCAGCATTTT,CAWSGQENQPQHF
.,TRBV12-3/TRBV12-4,.,TRBJ1-5,TGTGCCAGCGGCCACCAGGATCAGCCCCAGCATTTT,CASGHQDQPQHF
.,TRBV10-3,TRBD2,TRBJ2-5,TGTGCCACCGAGATGGGGTACCTGACTAGCGGGGGAGGAACCCAGTACTTC,CATEMGYLTSGGGTQYF
.,TRBV28,.,TRBJ2-5,TGTGCCAGCACCCTCGGCGACAGGTCAAGAGAGACCCAGTACTTC,CASTLGDRSRETQYF
.,TRBV7-9,TRBD1,TRBJ1-5,TGTGCCAGCAGCCTAGTTAGCGGGACAGGGGAGAATCAGCCCCAGCATTTT,CASSLVSGTGENQPQHF
.,TRBV28,.,TRBJ1-4,TGTGCCAGCAGTTTACTTTCCAGGGGCGGACTGACTGAAAAACTGTTTTTT,CASSLLSRGGLTEKLFF
.,TRBV15,TRBD1,TRBJ1-5,TGTGCCACCAGCAGAGATCGCCGGGACAGGGGGCAAGTTACTAGGGATCAGCCCCAGCATTTT,CATSRDRRDRGQVTRDQPQHF
.,TRBV5-5,.,TRBJ2-3,TGTGCCAGCAGCTTGCAGGGTAGCACAGATACGCAGTATTTT,CASSLQGSTDTQYF
.,TRBV24-1,TRBD1,TRBJ2-1,TGTGCCACCAGTGATTTATCCGGACAGGGGAATAATGAGCAGTTCTTC,CATSDLSGQGNNEQFF
.,TRBV11-3,.,TRBJ2-1,TGTGCCAGCAGCCACCCCCGAGCGGGTGCCTACAATGAGCAGTTCTTC,CASSHPRAGAYNEQFF
.,TRBV7-2,.,TRBJ1-5,TGTGCCAGCAGCTTATGGGGGGATCAGCCCCAGCATTTT,CASSLWGDQPQHF
few,TRBV6-4,.,TRBJ2-2,TGTGCCAGCAGTGACTCTAGCGCGAACACCGGGGAGCTGTTTTTT,CASSDSSANTGELFF
once,TRBV28,.,TRBJ2-5,TGTGCCAGCAGTTCTCTGCAGATCCAAGAGACCCAGTACTTC,CASSSLQIQETQYF
.,TRBV30,TRBD1,TRBJ1-2,TGTGCCCATGCGACAGGGAGCTATGGCTACACCTTC,CAHATGSYGYTF